A single sample is the source of the 27 T cell receptor beta chains below, sequenced in a study of T cell responses to AZD1222 COVID-19 vaccine. Assay: immunoSEQ multiplex PCR; the TCRdb copy retains only in-frame clones and omits some. The data show roughly 100,000 clones, approximately 86% seen once. The sample in question was peripheral blood, obtained on day 0 of AZD1222 vaccination. The source is an adult in good health.

This rearrangement joins TRBV5-6 to TRBJ1-2; no clear D gene. Trimming left V 0 bases short and J 6 bases short, with 9 bases between. This CDR3 has 13 residues. CDR1 is SGHDT, CDR2 YYEEEE, per germline. The CDR3 sequence is CASSLVSPDGYTF. CDR3 in DNA: TGTGCCAGCAGCTTGGTCTCCCCGGATGGCTACACCTTC.

This clone was counted at least ten times. The chain links TRBV5-1 to TRBJ2-7; 11 bases match TRBD1. V dropped 3 bases and J dropped 4; count of bases not matched to a gene: 9. This CDR3 is 16 amino acids long. From germline, CDR1 is SGHRS and CDR2 YFSETQ. As DNA, the CDR3 is TGCGCCAGCAGCTCCGACCCCGGGACAGGGGGTTACGAGCAGTACTTC. This sequence encodes CASSSDPGTGGYEQYF.

The genes are TRBV7-2 and TRBJ2-7; 8 positions match TRBD1. This CDR3 comprises 16 residues. V gave up 3 bases and J gave up 7 bases; unmatched junction bases: 14. Germline CDR1 and CDR2: SGHTA and FQGNSA. CDR3 sequence reads: CASSFPRTGKKGEQYF. CDR3 nucleotides: TGTGCCAGCAGCTTTCCTCGGACAGGGAAAAAAGGGGAGCAGTACTTC.

This chain connects TRBV5-1 to TRBJ2-7; 7 positions agree with TRBD1. Germline CDR1 is SGHRS and CDR2 is YFSETQ. J lost 4 bases, V lost 4 bases, and 11 bases had no gene match. The CDR3 is 15 residues long. CDR3 DNA: TGCGCCAGCAGCGTAAACCCGGGACAGAAATACGAGCAGTACTTC. Protein: CASSVNPGQKYEQYF.

This chain connects TRBV18 to TRBJ1-2; 8 positions agree with TRBD1. The V gene end was trimmed by 6 bases and the J gene end by 6 bases; junction bases not matched to a gene: 9. Germline V lookup: CDR1 KGHSH, CDR2 LQKENI. The CDR3 extends over 14 amino acids. DNA for the CDR3: TGTGCCAGCTCCGCCCGGACAGGGACTCATGGCTACACCTTC. This encodes CASSARTGTHGYTF. Full variable domain (missing parts from reference TRBV18 and TRBJ1-2): NAGVMQNPRHLVRRRGQEARLRCSPMKGHSHVYWYRQLPEEGLKFMVYLQKENIIDESGMPKERFSAEFPKEGPSILRIQQVVRGDSAAYFCASSARTGTHGYTFGSGTRLTVV.

The chain employs TRBV4-3 and TRBJ2-1; tentative D call: TRBD2 (6 bases). Germline V lookup: CDR1 LGHNA, CDR2 YSLEER. V shed 0 bases and J shed 5 bases, with 14 bases lying between them. The CDR3 sequence is 16 residues long. For the CDR3, the DNA is TGCGCCAGCAGCCAAGAAGGAGTCCCGGGGGACAATGAGCAGTTCTTC. Its protein product is CASSQEGVPGDNEQFF.

V is TRBV11-1 and J is TRBJ1-2; D unresolved. Germline CDR1 and CDR2: SGHAT and FQDESV (reference sequence). Trimming pared 1 base from V and 5 bases from J, leaving 11 bases between. The CDR3 sequence is 14 residues long. CDR3 sequence (DNA): TGTGCCAGCAGCTTAGGGCTGCGATCGTATGGCTACACCTTC. This gives the protein CASSLGLRSYGYTF.

The chain has TRBV6-5 and TRBJ2-3, with 9 nucleotides matching TRBD1. The length of the CDR3 is 15 residues. Germline V gene sequence: CDR1 MNHEY, CDR2 SVGAGI. V was clipped by 5 bases and J by 2 bases; unmatched bases: 5. The CDR3 DNA reads TGTGCCAGCAGTCGGGACAGGGTTAACACAGATACGCAGTATTTT. Protein: CASSRDRVNTDTQYF.

The rearrangement joins TRBV7-9 to TRBJ1-4, with 7 positions matching TRBD1. V was clipped by 5 bases and J by 3 bases; unmatched bases: 12. CDR3 size: 17 residues. Germline CDR1 SEHNR, CDR2 FQNEAQ (reference sequence). The CDR3 bases are TGTGCCAGCAGCGCGGGGACAGAGGGGTCGGCTAATGAAAAACTGTTTTTT. Its translation: CASSAGTEGSANEKLFF.

The V call is TRBV5-4, the J call TRBJ1-3; D not resolved. Germline CDR1 and CDR2: SGHNT and YYREEE (reference sequence). V was cut by 0 bases and J by 3 bases, with 7 bases left in between. The length of the CDR3 is 14 residues. The CDR3, as DNA: TGTGCCAGCAGCTTGGACAGTGTTGGAAACACCATATATTTT. It translates to CASSLDSVGNTIYF.

The V call is TRBV19, the J call TRBJ2-7; D ambiguous. There are 12 residues in the CDR3. Germline V gene lookup returns CDR1 LNHDA and CDR2 SQIVND (reference sequence). V lost 10 bases to trimming and J lost 0 bases, with 10 bases between them. This CDR3 reads CATGVGSYEQYF. As DNA, the CDR3 is TGTGCCACCGGCGTTGGCTCCTACGAGCAGTACTTC.

This clone was observed at least ten times. The chain employs TRBV11-2 and TRBJ1-2; D remains ambiguous. The CDR3 covers 14 residues. V lost 5 bases to trimming and J lost 2 bases, with 12 bases between them. Germline V CDR1 and CDR2: SGHAT, FQNNGV. The CDR3 DNA reads TGTGCCAGCAGCCCAGCGTGGGCGAACTATGGCTACACCTTC. Amino acid sequence: CASSPAWANYGYTF.

The V and J genes are TRBV5-5 and TRBJ1-2; tentative D call: TRBD1 (5 bases). This CDR3 has 14 amino acids. The germline V and J ends were trimmed by 2 bases and 8 bases, with 16 bases remaining between them. Germline V gene sequence: CDR1 SGHKS, CDR2 YYEKEE (reference sequence). CDR3 nucleotide sequence: TGTGCCAGCAGCTTTTATGGGGGAACGGAGGGCTACACCTTC. This sequence encodes CASSFYGGTEGYTF.

The chain uses TRBV11-2 and TRBJ1-2; TRBD1 is a possible D gene (5 bases). The germline gives CDR1 SGHAT, CDR2 FQNNGV. CDR3 size: 13 residues. V was shortened by 1 base and J by 6 bases, with 9 bases between the two germline ends. The CDR3 DNA is TGTGCCAGCAGCTTAGCAGGGCAGGATGGCTACACCTTC. It is translated as CASSLAGQDGYTF.

This clone is a singleton in its sample. CDR3: CASSARPGQGQETQYF. The CDR3 DNA reads as TGTGCCAGCAGCGCGAGACCGGGACAGGGTCAAGAGACCCAGTACTTC. This chain joins TRBV9 and TRBJ2-5; 9 bases line up with TRBD1. The CDR3 extends over 16 amino acids. V lost 3 bases to trimming and J lost 2 bases; unmatched junction nucleotides: 8. Germline V lookup: CDR1 SGDLS, CDR2 YYNGEE.

The chain uses TRBV19 and TRBJ2-1; 8 nucleotides agree with TRBD2. Per germline, CDR1 LNHDA and CDR2 SQIVND (reference sequence). This CDR3 comprises 19 residues. The V gene end was trimmed by 5 bases and the J gene end by 4 bases; junction bases not matched to a gene: 19. The DNA for the CDR3 is TGTGCCAGTAGTCTTTATACTAGCGGTCACCTCTCGACGTACAATGAGCAGTTCTTC. Translation gives CASSLYTSGHLSTYNEQFF.

This clone appeared once. The V call is TRBV7-2, the J call TRBJ2-5; the D is unclear. Trimming took off 1 base at V and 1 base at J, with 13 bases between the two ends. Per germline, CDR1 SGHTA and CDR2 FQGNSA. The CDR3 consists of 16 residues. CDR3 DNA: TGTGCCAGCAGCTTAGAAGCGAGGCCGCTCCAAGAGACCCAGTACTTC. Its translation is CASSLEARPLQETQYF.

CDR3 residues: CAWTVRGDEQFF. Here the CDR3 DNA reads TGTGCCTGGACGGTCAGGGGGGATGAGCAGTTCTTC. V is TRBV30 and J is TRBJ2-1; tentative D call: TRBD1 (7 bases). This CDR3 has 12 residues. The germline gives CDR1 GTSNPN, CDR2 SVGIG (reference sequence). The V end was cut by 4 bases, the J end by 8 bases, with 12 bases between.

The chain employs TRBV6-5 and TRBJ1-1, with D possibly matching TRBD1 (6 bases). Trimming stripped 2 bases from V and 4 bases from J, with 8 bases between. This CDR3 contains 13 residues. Germline CDR1 is MNHEY and CDR2 is SVGAGI. Here the CDR3 DNA reads TGTGCCAGCAGTTACCGCAGGGGCACTGAAGCTTTCTTT. Translated, it gives CASSYRRGTEAFF.

J is TRBJ1-1 and V is TRBV15; TRBD1 agrees at 8 bases. The germline gives CDR1 LNHNV, CDR2 YYDKDF (reference sequence). The CDR3 totals 15 residues. Germline trimming cut 3 bases from V and 0 bases from J; bases unmatched to any gene: 3. The CDR3 DNA follows: TGTGCCACCAGCAGGGGGGGACAGGTGAACACTGAAGCTTTCTTT. Translating gives CATSRGGQVNTEAFF.

The J gene is TRBJ1-4, the V gene TRBV29-1; D possibly corresponds to TRBD1 (5 bases). Trimming took 7 bases from V and 10 from J, leaving 22 bases between them. From germline, CDR1 is SQVTM and CDR2 ANQGSEA. This CDR3 contains 14 residues. In DNA, the CDR3 is TGCAGCGCCGAGGAGGCAGGGTATCACGGAAAACTGTTTTTT. It codes for CSAEEAGYHGKLFF.

This clone was observed a handful of times. This chain uses TRBV27 with TRBJ2-2; TRBD2 agrees at 13 bases. CDR3 length equals 19 residues. V was clipped by 8 bases and J by 3 bases; unmatched bases: 15. CDR1 is MNHEY, CDR2 SMNVEV, per germline (reference sequence). Written as DNA, the CDR3 is TGTGCCAGCGCTATCGATACTAGCGGGAGGGCCGTGTACACCGGGGAGCTGTTTTTT. This gives the protein CASAIDTSGRAVYTGELFF.

The rearrangement joins TRBV19 to TRBJ1-1; no clear D gene. The V end was cut by 5 bases, the J end by 8 bases, with 15 bases between. Germline V gene sequence: CDR1 LNHDA, CDR2 SQIVND (reference sequence). The CDR3 is made up of 13 amino acids. Here the CDR3 DNA reads TGTGCCAGTAGTGCTCAAAACGGGAAAGAAGCTTTCTTT. Translated, it gives CASSAQNGKEAFF.

The chain combines TRBV5-4 with TRBJ1-1; D gene uncertain. The CDR3 is 12 amino acids. Germline CDR1 is SGHNT and CDR2 is YYREEE (reference sequence). V was clipped by 1 base and J by 4 bases, with 5 bases between them. The CDR3 DNA sequence: TGTGCCAGCAGCTTGCTTGGCACTGAAGCTTTCTTT. This gives the protein CASSLLGTEAFF.

For this clone: The junction differs from germline at one of its ends, possibly a read error. The chain couples TRBV19 to TRBJ1-1; D may be TRBD1 (6 bases). The length of the CDR3 is 15 residues. Germline V gene sequence: CDR1 LNHDA, CDR2 SQIVND (reference sequence). Written as DNA, the CDR3 is TGTGCCAGTAGCATAGGGGACATAGGGAACACTGAAGCTTTCTTT. As protein: CASSIGDIGNTEAFF.

The chain employs TRBV6-1 and TRBJ2-5, with 9 bases aligning to TRBD1. J lost 4 bases, V lost 4 bases, and 10 bases had no gene match. This CDR3 comprises 16 residues. CDR1 is MNHNS and CDR2 is SASEGT in the germline V gene. DNA of the CDR3: TGTGCCAGCAGTGGAGTACCGGGACAGGGAGGAGAGACCCAGTACTTC. It encodes CASSGVPGQGGETQYF.

This clone has a handful of counts. This chain joins TRBV4-1 and TRBJ2-2; D is tentatively TRBD1 or TRBD2 (5 bases each). The CDR3 runs to 17 residues. Germline V CDR1 and CDR2: MGHRA, YSYEKL. Trimming removed 0 bases at V and 7 bases at J, with 18 bases between. CDR3 nucleotide sequence: TGCGCCAGCAGCCAAGAACGCTGGCAGGGAAGCGGCGGGGAGCTGTTTTTT. Its protein is CASSQERWQGSGGELFF.